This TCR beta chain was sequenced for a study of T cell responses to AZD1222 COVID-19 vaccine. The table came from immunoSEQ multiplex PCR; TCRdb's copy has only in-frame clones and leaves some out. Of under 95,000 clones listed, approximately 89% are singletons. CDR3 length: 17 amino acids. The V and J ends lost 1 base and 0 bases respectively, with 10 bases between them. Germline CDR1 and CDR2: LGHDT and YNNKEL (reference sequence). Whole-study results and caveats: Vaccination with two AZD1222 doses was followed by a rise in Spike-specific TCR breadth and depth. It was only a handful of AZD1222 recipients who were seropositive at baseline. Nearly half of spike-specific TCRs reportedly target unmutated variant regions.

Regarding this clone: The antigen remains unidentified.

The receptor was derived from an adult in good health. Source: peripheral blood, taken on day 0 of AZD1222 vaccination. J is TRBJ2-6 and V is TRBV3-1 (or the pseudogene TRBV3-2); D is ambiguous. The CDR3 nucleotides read TGTGCCAGCAGCCAAGGACTTACTCGCTCTGGGGCCAACGTCCTGACTTTC. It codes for CASSQGLTRSGANVLTF.